The T cell receptor (beta chain) described here comes from a study of blood T cells in healthy people across ages. Each donor's blood draw was around 10 milliliters of peripheral blood. Germline CDR1 is SGHTA and CDR2 is FQGNSA. The CDR3 has 13 amino acids. V lost 3 bases and J 4 bases, leaving 10 bases between the germline ends. A J-beta primer mix and a sample-barcoded 5' primer were used in a second PCR of roughly 7 to 12 cycles. TCRdb used MiXCR to reprocess the 5' RACE reads, holding one entry per CDR3 protein. The profile shows some 640,000 distinct CDR3 sequences, approximately 49% of them singletons.

The V gene is TRBV7-2, the J gene TRBJ2-7; D remains unclear. This clonotype was obtained from a woman aged 55-69 years in good health. The sample comprised blood. The CDR3 loop reads CASSFSYVYEQYF. The DNA of the CDR3 is TGTGCCAGCAGCTTTTCTTACGTGTACGAGCAGTACTTC.